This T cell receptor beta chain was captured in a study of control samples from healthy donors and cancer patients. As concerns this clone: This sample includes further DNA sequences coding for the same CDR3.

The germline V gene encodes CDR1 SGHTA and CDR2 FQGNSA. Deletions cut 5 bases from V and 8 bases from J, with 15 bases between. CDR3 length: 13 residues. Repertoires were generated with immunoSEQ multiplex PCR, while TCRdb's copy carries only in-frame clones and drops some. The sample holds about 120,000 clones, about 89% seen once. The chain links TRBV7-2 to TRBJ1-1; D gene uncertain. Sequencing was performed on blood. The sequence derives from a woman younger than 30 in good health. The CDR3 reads CASSPLSGTEAFF. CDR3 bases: TGTGCCAGCAGCCCCCTGTCAGGAACGGAAGCTTTCTTT.